This T cell receptor (beta chain) was profiled in a study of blood T cells in healthy people across ages. The CDR3 runs to 14 residues. CDR1 and CDR2 from the germline V gene are SEHNR and FQNEAQ (reference sequence). Losses at the gene ends were 3 bases for V and 7 bases for J; bases not matched to a gene: 6. Study observations and caveats: Researchers judged that diversity estimates from one million T cells fell short of true values.

As concerns this clonotype: No antigen is known for it. A much larger clone lies a single base off, so this may be a read error.

Primed by a sample-barcoded 5' primer and a J-beta primer mix, a second PCR proceeded for about 7 to 11 cycles. A single record per CDR3 protein comes from TCRdb applying MiXCR to the 5' RACE reads. The repertoire consists of around 1,500,000 distinct CDR3 sequences, with 25% to 30% occurring once and the leading ten covering 7.7%. The rearrangement links TRBV7-9 to TRBJ2-5, with TRBD1 matching 9 bases. Sample: blood. The sequence came from a woman under 40 in good health. The chain's CDR3 is CASSFWDREGTQYF. CDR3 coding DNA: TGTGCCAGCAGCTTCTGGGACAGGGAGGGGACCCAGTACTTC.